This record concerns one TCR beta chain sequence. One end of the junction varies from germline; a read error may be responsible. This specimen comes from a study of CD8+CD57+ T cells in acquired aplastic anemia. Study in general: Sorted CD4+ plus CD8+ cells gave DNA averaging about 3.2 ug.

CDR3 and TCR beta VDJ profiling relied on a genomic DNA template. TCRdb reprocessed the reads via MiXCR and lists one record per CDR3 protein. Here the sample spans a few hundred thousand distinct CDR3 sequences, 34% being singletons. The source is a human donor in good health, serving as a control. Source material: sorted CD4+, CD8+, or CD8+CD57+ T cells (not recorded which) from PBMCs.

CDR3 sequence reads: CSARSRVGNSYNGQFF. As DNA, the CDR3 is TGCAGTGCTAGAAGCAGGGTCGGGAACTCCTATAATGGGCAGTTCTTC. The V and J genes are TRBV20-1 and TRBJ2-1; D assignment may be TRBD1 or TRBD2 (5 bases each). Germline V CDR1 and CDR2: DFQATT, SNEGSKA (reference sequence). The CDR3 spans 16 residues.